The sequence of this TCR beta chain was determined in a study of T cell responses to AZD1222 COVID-19 vaccine. Study overall: The analysis combined second doses at about 4 or about 12 weeks.

The germline CDR1 and CDR2 sequences are LNHDA and SQIVND (reference sequence). Trimming removed 0 bases at V and 6 bases at J, with 6 bases between. CDR3 length equals 13 residues. Here immunoSEQ multiplex PCR was the method, and the copy in TCRdb shows in-frame clones only, minus some. This table has 100,000 to 150,000 clones, approximately 84% appearing once. The specimen comprised peripheral blood, sampled on day 0 of AZD1222 vaccination. The chain links TRBV19 to TRBJ1-5; D call uncertain. This clonotype was obtained from an adult in good health. For the CDR3, the DNA is TGTGCCAGTAGTATAGATCATCTTCAGCCCCAGCATTTT. It codes for CASSIDHLQPQHF.